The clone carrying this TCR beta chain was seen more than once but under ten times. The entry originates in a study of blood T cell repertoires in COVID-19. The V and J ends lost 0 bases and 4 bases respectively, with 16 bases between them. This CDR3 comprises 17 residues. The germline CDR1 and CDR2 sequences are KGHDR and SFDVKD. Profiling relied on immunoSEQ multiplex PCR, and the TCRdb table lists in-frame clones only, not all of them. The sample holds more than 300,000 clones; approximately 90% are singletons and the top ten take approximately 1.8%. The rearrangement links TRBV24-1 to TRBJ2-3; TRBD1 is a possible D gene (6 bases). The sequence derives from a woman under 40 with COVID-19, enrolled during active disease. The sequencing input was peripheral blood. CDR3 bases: TGTGCCACCAGTGATTTGCACCTAGAGGGGGTACCAGATACGCAGTATTTT. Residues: CATSDLHLEGVPDTQYF.